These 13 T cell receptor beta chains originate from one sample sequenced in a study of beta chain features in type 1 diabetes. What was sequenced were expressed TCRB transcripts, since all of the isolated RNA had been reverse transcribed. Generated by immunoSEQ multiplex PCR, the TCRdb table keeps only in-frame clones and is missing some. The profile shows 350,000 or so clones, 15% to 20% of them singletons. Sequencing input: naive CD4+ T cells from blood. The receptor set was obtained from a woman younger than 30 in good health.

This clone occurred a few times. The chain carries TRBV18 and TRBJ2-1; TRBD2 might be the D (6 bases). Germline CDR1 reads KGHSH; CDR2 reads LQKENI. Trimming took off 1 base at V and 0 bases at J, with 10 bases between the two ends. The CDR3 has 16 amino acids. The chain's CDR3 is CASSPRAGSSYNEQFF. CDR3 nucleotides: TGTGCCAGCTCACCACGGGCGGGGAGCTCCTACAATGAGCAGTTCTTC.

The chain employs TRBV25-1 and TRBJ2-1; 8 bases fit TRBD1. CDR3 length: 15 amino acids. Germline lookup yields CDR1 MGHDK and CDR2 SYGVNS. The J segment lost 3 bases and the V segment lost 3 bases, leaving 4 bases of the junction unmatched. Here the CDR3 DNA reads TGTGCCAGCAGTGATTGGACAGGGTTCTACAATGAGCAGTTCTTC. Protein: CASSDWTGFYNEQFF.

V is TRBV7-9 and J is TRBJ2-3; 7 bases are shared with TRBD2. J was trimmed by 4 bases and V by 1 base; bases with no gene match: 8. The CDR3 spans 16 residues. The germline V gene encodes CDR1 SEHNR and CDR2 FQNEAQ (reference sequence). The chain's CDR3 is CASSLGLAGAADTQYF. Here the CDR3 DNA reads TGTGCCAGCAGCTTAGGTTTGGCGGGAGCGGCAGATACGCAGTATTTT. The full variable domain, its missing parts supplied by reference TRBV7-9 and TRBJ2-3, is DTGVSQNPRHKITKRGQNVTFRCDPISEHNRLYWYRQTLGQGPEFLTYFQNEAQLEKSRLLSDRFSAERPKGSFSTLEIQRTEQGDSAMYLCASSLGLAGAADTQYFGPGTRLTVL.

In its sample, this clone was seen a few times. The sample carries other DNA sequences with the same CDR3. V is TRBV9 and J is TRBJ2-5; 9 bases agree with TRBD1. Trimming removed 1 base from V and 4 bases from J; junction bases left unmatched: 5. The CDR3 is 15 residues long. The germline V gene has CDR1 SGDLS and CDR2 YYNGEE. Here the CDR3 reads CASSVQTGGRETQYF. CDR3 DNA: TGTGCCAGCAGCGTACAGACAGGGGGGAGAGAGACCCAGTACTTC.

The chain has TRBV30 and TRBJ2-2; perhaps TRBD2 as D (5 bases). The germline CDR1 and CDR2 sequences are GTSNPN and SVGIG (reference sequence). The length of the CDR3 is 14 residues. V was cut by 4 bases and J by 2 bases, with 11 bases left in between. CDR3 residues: CAWTRDTNTGELFF. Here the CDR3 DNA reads TGTGCCTGGACCCGGGATACTAACACCGGGGAGCTGTTTTTT.

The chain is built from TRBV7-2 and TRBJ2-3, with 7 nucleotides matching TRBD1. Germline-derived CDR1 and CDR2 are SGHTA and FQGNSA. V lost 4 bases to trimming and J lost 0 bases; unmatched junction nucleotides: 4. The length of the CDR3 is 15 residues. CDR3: CASSWDRASTDTQYF. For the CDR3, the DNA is TGTGCCAGCAGCTGGGACAGAGCTAGCACAGATACGCAGTATTTT.

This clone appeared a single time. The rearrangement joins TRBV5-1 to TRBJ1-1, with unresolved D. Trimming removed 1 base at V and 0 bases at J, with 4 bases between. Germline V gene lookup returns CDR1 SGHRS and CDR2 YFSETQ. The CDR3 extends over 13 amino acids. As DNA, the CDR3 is TGCGCCAGCAGCTTGTCGTTGAACACTGAAGCTTTCTTT. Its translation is CASSLSLNTEAFF.

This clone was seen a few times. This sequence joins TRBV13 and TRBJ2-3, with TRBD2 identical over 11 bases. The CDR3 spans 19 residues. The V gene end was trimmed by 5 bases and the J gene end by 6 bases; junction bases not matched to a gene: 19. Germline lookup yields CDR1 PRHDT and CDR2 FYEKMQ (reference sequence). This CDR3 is CASSRLIPSTSGTSDTQYF. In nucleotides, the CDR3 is TGTGCCAGCAGCCGCTTAATCCCCTCGACTAGCGGGACCTCGGATACGCAGTATTTT. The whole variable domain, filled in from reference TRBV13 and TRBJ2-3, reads AAGVIQSPRHLIKEKRETATLKCYPIPRHDTVYWYQQGPGQDPQFLISFYEKMQSDKGSIPDRFSAQQFSDYHSELNMSSLELGDSALYFCASSRLIPSTSGTSDTQYFGPGTRLTVL.

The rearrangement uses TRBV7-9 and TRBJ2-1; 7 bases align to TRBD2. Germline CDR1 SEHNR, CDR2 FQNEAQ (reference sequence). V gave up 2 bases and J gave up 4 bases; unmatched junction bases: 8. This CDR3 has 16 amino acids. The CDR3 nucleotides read TGTGCCAGCAGCTTAAGGCGGAGCGGGGATTACAATGAGCAGTTCTTC. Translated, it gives CASSLRRSGDYNEQFF. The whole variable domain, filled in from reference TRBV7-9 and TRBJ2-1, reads DTGVSQNPRHKITKRGQNVTFRCDPISEHNRLYWYRQTLGQGPEFLTYFQNEAQLEKSRLLSDRFSAERPKGSFSTLEIQRTEQGDSAMYLCASSLRRSGDYNEQFFGPGTRLTVL.

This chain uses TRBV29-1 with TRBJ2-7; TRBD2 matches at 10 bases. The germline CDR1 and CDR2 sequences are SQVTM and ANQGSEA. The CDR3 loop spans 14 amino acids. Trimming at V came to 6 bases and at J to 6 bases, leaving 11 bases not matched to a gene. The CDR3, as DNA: TGCAGCGTCGCCGAGCGGAGCGGGAGGGGCGAGCAGTACTTC. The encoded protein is CSVAERSGRGEQYF.

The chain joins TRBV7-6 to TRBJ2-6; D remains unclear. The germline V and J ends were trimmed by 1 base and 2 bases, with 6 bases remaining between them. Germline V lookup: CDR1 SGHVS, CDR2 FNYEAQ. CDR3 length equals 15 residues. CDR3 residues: CASSLGPAGANVLTF. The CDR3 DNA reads TGTGCCAGCAGCTTAGGGCCCGCTGGGGCCAACGTCCTGACTTTC.

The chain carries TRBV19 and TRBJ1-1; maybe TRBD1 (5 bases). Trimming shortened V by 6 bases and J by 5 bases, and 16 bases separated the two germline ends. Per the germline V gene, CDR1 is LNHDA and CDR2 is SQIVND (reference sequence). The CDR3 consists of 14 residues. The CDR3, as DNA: TGTGCCAGTAGGCGGGACGTGAGGCGGACTGAAGCTTTCTTT. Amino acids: CASRRDVRRTEAFF.

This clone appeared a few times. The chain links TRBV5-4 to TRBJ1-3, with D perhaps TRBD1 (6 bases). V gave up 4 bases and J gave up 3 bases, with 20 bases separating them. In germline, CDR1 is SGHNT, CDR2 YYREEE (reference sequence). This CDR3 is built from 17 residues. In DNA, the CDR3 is TGTGCCAGCAGCCCTGGCGTCCCCGGGACACATGGAAACACCATATATTTT. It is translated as CASSPGVPGTHGNTIYF. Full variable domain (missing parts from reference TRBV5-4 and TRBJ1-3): ETGVTQSPTHLIKTRGQQVTLRCSSQSGHNTVSWYQQALGQGPQFIFQYYREEENGRGNFPPRFSGLQFPNYSSELNVNALELDDSALYLCASSPGVPGTHGNTIYFGEGSWLTVV.